This T cell receptor (beta chain) is drawn from a study of cytomegalovirus exposure and HLA in healthy donors. Produced via immunoSEQ multiplex PCR; TCRdb's table is partial and in-frame only. The table shows around 150,000 clones, with roughly 89% occurring only once. The clonotype originates from a woman under 30 in good health and CMV-seropositive. Material for sequencing was PBMCs.

CDR3 protein: CASSEWAGGLDTQYF. The CDR3 bases are TGTGCCAGCAGTGAATGGGCAGGGGGCTTAGATACGCAGTATTTT. V usage is TRBV6-1 and J usage is TRBJ2-3; 8 bases match TRBD1. The CDR3 is made up of 15 amino acids. The J segment lost 5 bases and the V segment lost 2 bases, leaving 6 bases of the junction unmatched. Per the germline V gene, CDR1 is MNHNS and CDR2 is SASEGT.